Reported below is one TCR beta chain. Antigen: not known. The protocol attached unique molecular identifiers to individual cDNA molecules. TCRdb used MiXCR to reprocess the 5' RACE reads, holding one entry per CDR3 protein. The sample lists roughly 25,000 distinct CDR3 sequences, 5.1% occurring once. This specimen belongs to a study of early T cells in non-severe SARS-CoV-2 infection. Study details: The input, bulk RNA from unsorted whole blood, was sequenced, and chains were unpaired. General study findings and limits: Matching results from VDJdb favored anti-spike CD8 responses, leaving private and CD4 specificities undetected.

The CDR3 is made up of 13 amino acids. The germline CDR1 and CDR2 sequences are GTSNPN and SVGIG (reference sequence). V was cut by 0 bases and J by 8 bases, with 10 bases left in between. This receptor was taken from an adult who was a healthcare worker with PCR-confirmed SARS-CoV-2 infection or an uninfected control (not recorded which). J is TRBJ1-4 and V is TRBV30; D not resolved. Sample: whole blood. The CDR3 loop is CAWSVRLGEKLFF. The CDR3 DNA reads as TGTGCCTGGAGTGTAAGACTGGGAGAAAAACTGTTTTTT.